These 19 T cell receptor beta chains came from one sample sequenced in a study of blood T cells in healthy people across ages. With a J-beta primer mix and a sample-barcoded 5' primer, a second PCR ran 7 to 11 cycles. MiXCR was run by TCRdb on the 5' RACE reads, yielding one entry per CDR3 protein. This table holds about 1.8 million distinct CDR3 sequences, just under 50% found once. The specimen was blood. The receptor set was obtained from a woman aged 40 to 55 in good health.

The V and J genes are TRBV6-1 and TRBJ2-7, with D uncertain. V was trimmed by 11 bases and J by 0 bases, leaving 11 bases between them. The germline V gene encodes CDR1 MNHNS and CDR2 SASEGT. The CDR3 is 12 amino acids. DNA for the CDR3: TGTGCCCTCTCCTCTAGCTCCTACGAGCAGTACTTC. It specifies CALSSSSYEQYF.

This clonotype occurred a few times. V usage is TRBV28 and J usage is TRBJ2-1, with D possibly TRBD2 on 5 matching bases. V was cut by 5 bases and J by 6 bases, with 14 bases left in between. Germline CDR1 is MDHEN and CDR2 is SYDVKM. CDR3 length equals 14 residues. CDR3 DNA sequence: TGTGCCAGCAGTACCCGCCTGGGAGTCAATGAGCAGTTCTTC. It yields the protein CASSTRLGVNEQFF.

This clonotype appeared a few times. The rearrangement joins TRBV20-1 to TRBJ1-2; TRBD1 is a possible D gene (5 bases). The CDR3 consists of 14 residues. Trimming took off 3 bases at V and 9 bases at J, with 20 bases between the two ends. Germline lookup yields CDR1 DFQATT and CDR2 SNEGSKA (reference sequence). CDR3 DNA: TGCAGTGCTAGTTTCGCAGGGAGTGGTTGGCGCTACACCTTC. It codes for CSASFAGSGWRYTF.

The chain combines TRBV29-1 with TRBJ2-3; TRBD2 matches at 13 bases. Germline V gives CDR1 SQVTM, CDR2 ANQGSEA. CDR3 length equals 14 residues. With V trimmed by 7 bases and J by 6 bases, 7 bases remained unmatched. CDR3: CSGRTSGGVDTQYF. CDR3 coding DNA: TGCAGCGGAAGGACTAGCGGGGGTGTGGATACGCAGTATTTT.

This clonotype was observed a few times. The CDR3 region is CASSQGRTQETQYF. The CDR3 nucleotides read TGTGCCAGCAGCCAGGGACGTACTCAAGAGACCCAGTACTTC. The J gene is TRBJ2-5, the V gene TRBV7-8; perhaps D is TRBD1 or TRBD2 (5 bases each). Germline V lookup: CDR1 SGHVS, CDR2 FQNEAQ. CDR3 length: 14 residues. Trimming left V 5 bases short and J 2 bases short, with 12 bases between.

This clonotype has only one observation. The chain links TRBV7-3 to TRBJ2-3; 9 bases fit TRBD2. The trim removed 2 bases at V and 0 bases at J, leaving 3 bases unmatched. CDR3 length: 16 amino acids. From germline, CDR1 is SGHTA and CDR2 FQGTGA. CDR3 sequence reads: CASSLSSGASTDTQYF. Here the CDR3 DNA reads TGTGCCAGCAGCTTATCTAGCGGGGCTAGCACAGATACGCAGTATTTT.

The sample holds a few counts of this clonotype. This chain joins TRBV7-2 and TRBJ2-1; 9 bases are shared with TRBD1. Trimming took 7 bases from V and 1 from J; bases not matched to a gene: 5. This CDR3 spans 15 amino acids. In germline, CDR1 is SGHTA, CDR2 FQGNSA. The CDR3 coding sequence is TGTGCCAGCATCAACAGGGGGCTGTCCTACAATGAGCAGTTCTTC. It codes for CASINRGLSYNEQFF.

This clonotype was seen just once. The chain carries TRBV2 and TRBJ2-1; 14 bases fit TRBD2. The CDR3 extends over 14 amino acids. From germline, CDR1 is SNHLY and CDR2 FYNNEI. V was clipped by 2 bases and J by 15 bases; unmatched bases: 6. CDR3 coding DNA: TGTGCCAGCAGTGAACTGACTAGCGGGGGGGCCGTGTTCTTC. Amino acids: CASSELTSGGAVFF. Together with reference TRBV2 and TRBJ2-1, the CDR3 gives the full variable domain: EPEVTQTPSHQVTQMGQEVILRCVPISNHLYFYWYRQILGQKVEFLVSFYNNEISEKSEIFDDQFSVERPDGSNFTLKIRSTKLEDSAMYFCASSELTSGGAVFFGPGTRLTVL.

V gene TRBV12-3 or TRBV12-4 combines with J gene TRBJ1-5; D possibly corresponds to TRBD1 (6 bases). V was clipped by 2 bases and J by 4 bases, with 15 bases between them. CDR3 size: 16 residues. CDR3 nucleotides: TGTGCCAGCAGTTTACTCCGGACAGTTAGTAATCAGCCCCAGCATTTT. As protein: CASSLLRTVSNQPQHF.

The chain couples TRBV7-2 to TRBJ2-4, with D possibly matching TRBD1 (5 bases). This CDR3 comprises 15 residues. Trimming cost V 0 bases and J 7 bases, with 13 bases left between them. In germline, CDR1 is SGHTA, CDR2 FQGNSA. The CDR3 nucleotides read TGTGCCAGCAGCTTAGCGAGCAGGGTGGAGAACATTCAGTACTTC. Translated, it gives CASSLASRVENIQYF.

The gene calls are TRBV29-1 and TRBJ2-2; TRBD1 is a possible D gene (5 bases). The germline gives CDR1 SQVTM, CDR2 ANQGSEA. The CDR3 sequence is 13 residues long. V shed 4 bases and J shed 6 bases, with 12 bases lying between them. As DNA, the CDR3 is TGCAGCGTTGCCCCAGGGAATGCCGGGGAGCTGTTTTTT. This encodes CSVAPGNAGELFF.

In its sample, this clonotype was seen a few times. The rearrangement joins TRBV7-9 to TRBJ2-7; TRBD1 might be the D (6 bases). Germline V gene data show CDR1 as SEHNR and CDR2 as FQNEAQ (reference sequence). The V gene lost 5 bases and the J gene lost 6 bases, with 11 bases spanning the gap. The CDR3 sequence is 12 residues long. Written as DNA, the CDR3 is TGTGCCAGCAGCAACACAGGGATCGAGCAGTACTTC. This sequence encodes CASSNTGIEQYF. The full variable domain, its missing parts supplied by reference TRBV7-9 and TRBJ2-7, is DTGVSQNPRHKITKRGQNVTFRCDPISEHNRLYWYRQTLGQGPEFLTYFQNEAQLEKSRLLSDRFSAERPKGSFSTLEIQRTEQGDSAMYLCASSNTGIEQYFGPGTRLTVT.

This rearrangement joins TRBV18 to TRBJ2-7; 8 bases agree with TRBD2. J lost 1 base, V lost 3 bases, and 8 bases had no gene match. The germline CDR1 and CDR2 sequences are KGHSH and LQKENI. This CDR3 contains 16 residues. The CDR3 bases are TGTGCCAGCTCACCGGTTCAGGTAGCGGGGTCCTACGAGCAGTACTTC. Translated: CASSPVQVAGSYEQYF.

This clonotype occurred once. The V and J genes are TRBV27 and TRBJ1-1; D is possibly TRBD1 (6 bases). Trimming shortened V by 3 bases and J by 0 bases, and 11 bases separated the two germline ends. The CDR3 covers 15 residues. CDR1 is MNHEY, CDR2 SMNVEV, per germline (reference sequence). The CDR3 nucleotides are TGTGCCAGCAGTTTGCAGGGGAACCTGAACACTGAAGCTTTCTTT. Translating gives CASSLQGNLNTEAFF.

The CDR3 protein is CASSSGRGRAYERYF. The CDR3 DNA follows: TGTGCCAGCAGCTCGGGGCGGGGCCGAGCCTACGAGCGGTACTTC. This chain connects TRBV12-3 or TRBV12-4 to TRBJ2-5; perhaps TRBD2 as D (6 bases). V gave up 6 bases and J gave up 13 bases, with 27 bases separating them. This CDR3 is built from 15 residues.

The CDR3 sequence: CASGLGTKPVNEQFF. CDR3 DNA sequence: TGTGCTAGTGGTCTCGGGACTAAGCCGGTCAATGAGCAGTTCTTC. This rearrangement joins TRBV12-5 to TRBJ2-1; 7 bases map to TRBD2. CDR3 size: 15 residues. From germline, CDR1 is LGHNT and CDR2 FRNRAP. Losses at the gene ends were 5 bases for V and 6 bases for J; bases not matched to a gene: 10.

The chain combines TRBV4-1 with TRBJ1-2; 10 bases line up with TRBD1. This CDR3 spans 16 amino acids. Germline loops: CDR1 MGHRA, CDR2 YSYEKL. V gave up 3 bases and J gave up 3 bases; unmatched junction bases: 7. CDR3 loop: CASSQTGGAADYGYTF. The CDR3 DNA reads as TGCGCCAGCAGCCAGACAGGGGGCGCCGCGGACTATGGCTACACCTTC.

This chain uses TRBV4-3 with TRBJ2-2; TRBD2 matches 9 bases. V was pared by 5 bases and J by 2 bases, with 12 bases of the junction left unmatched. The CDR3 covers 18 residues. Germline values: CDR1 LGHNA, CDR2 YSLEER. The CDR3 DNA reads as TGCGCCAGCAGCAAGGCAGGCGGGGGGGCGGTTAACACCGGGGAGCTGTTTTTT. It translates to CASSKAGGGAVNTGELFF.

The rearrangement links TRBV6-1 to TRBJ2-3; 9 bases agree with TRBD2. Germline V CDR1 and CDR2: MNHNS, SASEGT. The CDR3 is made up of 18 amino acids. V lost 6 bases, J lost 1 base, and 14 bases stayed unmatched. This CDR3 is CASRKVASGVVGTDTQYF. The CDR3, as DNA: TGTGCCAGCAGGAAGGTGGCTAGCGGGGTTGTCGGCACAGATACGCAGTATTTT.